This TCR beta chain is drawn from a study of control samples from healthy donors and cancer patients (dated by TCRdb to about 2020). Libraries were built with the immunoSEQ multiplex PCR assay. TCRdb stores this immuneACCESS table with in-frame sequences only. Part of the clones is absent; in the studies checked, under half of the shortfall reflects unresolved V genes, and no reason is known for the rest. The sample records about 140,000 clones, about nine tenths of which are singletons. Approximately 8.6% of the sample comes from the top ten. After removal of 4 bases from V and 2 bases from J, the junction retains 10 bases not matched to a gene. The germline V gene (reference sequence) gives CDR1 as LGHDT and CDR2 as YNNKEL. Measured from the cysteine to the phenylalanine, the CDR3 is 17 residues long. Only the CDR3 DNA stays, 51 bases, in frame from base 1. Regarding this clone: It has no known antigen specificity. No clone much larger than this one lies a single base away; base qualities are absent.

Sequencing input: blood. This clonotype originated in a woman in her 30s in good health. This sequence uses TRBV3-1 (or the pseudogene TRBV3-2) and TRBJ2-3; TRBD2 aligns with 9 central bases. The base sequence is TGTGCCAGCAGCCCACACTATAGCGGGAGCCTCACAGATACGCAGTATTTT. This translates into CASSPHYSGSLTDTQYF.